This T cell receptor beta chain was obtained from a study of TIL therapy for anti-PD-1-resistant metastatic lung cancer. Time point given: pre-treatment sample, taken before nivolumab and TIL therapy. Enrollment ran from late 2017 to early 2020. Sequencing used immunoSEQ v3. Each library reached about 2.1 million read pairs, or 5-6 million at deep level. The table came from immunoSEQ multiplex PCR; TCRdb's copy has only in-frame clones and leaves some out. This sample has tens of thousands of clones, with less than 80% found just once. Here the sequenced sample was blood, taken at baseline. The TCR was taken from a man aged 70 or older with non-small cell lung cancer.

Written as DNA, the CDR3 is TGTGCCAGCAGTTTTAGCCCGGGACCGCGCAAATCCTACAATGAGCAGTTCTTC. It encodes CASSFSPGPRKSYNEQFF. The chain couples TRBV28 to TRBJ2-1, with D possibly being TRBD1 or TRBD2 (5 bases each). With 3 bases removed from V and 1 base from J, the gap between germline ends came to 19 bases. The CDR3 totals 18 residues. Germline CDR1 MDHEN, CDR2 SYDVKM.